The clone carrying this T cell receptor beta chain has a handful of counts. Antigen unknown. This sample is part of a study of cytomegalovirus exposure and HLA in healthy donors. Study-wide context: Within the Caucasian-associated ancestry cluster were around 81% of the approximately 390 genotyped donors.

CDR1 and CDR2 (germline): MNHEY, SVGAGI. V was clipped by 0 bases and J by 4 bases; unmatched bases: 2. CDR3 size: 14 residues. The PCR made use of 60 Vbeta and 13 Jbeta primers. Assay used: immunoSEQ multiplex PCR; TCRdb lists only in-frame clones, some missing. The sample lists some 130,000 clones, about 80% occurring once. Notes on the study in general: The investigators catalogued 164 TCR beta chains as cytomegalovirus-associated. The authors reported that TCR beta sequences could predict HLA-A and HLA-B alleles. These predictions were accurate for most subjects in the first cohort.

The chain employs TRBV6-5 and TRBJ1-1, with 7 bases that match TRBD1. This TCR was sampled from a man aged 45-65 years in good health and CMV-seronegative. The specimen was PBMCs. CDR3: CASSYSRTGTEAFF. The CDR3 DNA is TGTGCCAGCAGTTACTCACGGACAGGCACTGAAGCTTTCTTT.